This TCR beta chain came from a study of technical replicates of blood from a handful of donors. The CDR3 is 14 amino acids. Germline CDR1 is SEHNR and CDR2 is FQNEAQ (reference sequence). With 5 bases clipped from V and 5 bases from J, the junction kept 6 bases outside the gene matches. Profiling relied on immunoSEQ multiplex PCR, and the TCRdb table lists in-frame clones only, not all of them. The sample lists some 83,000 clones, just under 95% seen once, with about 0.41% in the top ten. V gene TRBV7-9 combines with J gene TRBJ1-5, with TRBD1 identical over 7 bases. Sequencing used T cells isolated from PBMCs. The receptor's source is a human donor in good health. This CDR3 reads CASSIGTAHQPQHF. DNA of the CDR3: TGTGCCAGCAGCATTGGGACAGCCCATCAGCCCCAGCATTTT.